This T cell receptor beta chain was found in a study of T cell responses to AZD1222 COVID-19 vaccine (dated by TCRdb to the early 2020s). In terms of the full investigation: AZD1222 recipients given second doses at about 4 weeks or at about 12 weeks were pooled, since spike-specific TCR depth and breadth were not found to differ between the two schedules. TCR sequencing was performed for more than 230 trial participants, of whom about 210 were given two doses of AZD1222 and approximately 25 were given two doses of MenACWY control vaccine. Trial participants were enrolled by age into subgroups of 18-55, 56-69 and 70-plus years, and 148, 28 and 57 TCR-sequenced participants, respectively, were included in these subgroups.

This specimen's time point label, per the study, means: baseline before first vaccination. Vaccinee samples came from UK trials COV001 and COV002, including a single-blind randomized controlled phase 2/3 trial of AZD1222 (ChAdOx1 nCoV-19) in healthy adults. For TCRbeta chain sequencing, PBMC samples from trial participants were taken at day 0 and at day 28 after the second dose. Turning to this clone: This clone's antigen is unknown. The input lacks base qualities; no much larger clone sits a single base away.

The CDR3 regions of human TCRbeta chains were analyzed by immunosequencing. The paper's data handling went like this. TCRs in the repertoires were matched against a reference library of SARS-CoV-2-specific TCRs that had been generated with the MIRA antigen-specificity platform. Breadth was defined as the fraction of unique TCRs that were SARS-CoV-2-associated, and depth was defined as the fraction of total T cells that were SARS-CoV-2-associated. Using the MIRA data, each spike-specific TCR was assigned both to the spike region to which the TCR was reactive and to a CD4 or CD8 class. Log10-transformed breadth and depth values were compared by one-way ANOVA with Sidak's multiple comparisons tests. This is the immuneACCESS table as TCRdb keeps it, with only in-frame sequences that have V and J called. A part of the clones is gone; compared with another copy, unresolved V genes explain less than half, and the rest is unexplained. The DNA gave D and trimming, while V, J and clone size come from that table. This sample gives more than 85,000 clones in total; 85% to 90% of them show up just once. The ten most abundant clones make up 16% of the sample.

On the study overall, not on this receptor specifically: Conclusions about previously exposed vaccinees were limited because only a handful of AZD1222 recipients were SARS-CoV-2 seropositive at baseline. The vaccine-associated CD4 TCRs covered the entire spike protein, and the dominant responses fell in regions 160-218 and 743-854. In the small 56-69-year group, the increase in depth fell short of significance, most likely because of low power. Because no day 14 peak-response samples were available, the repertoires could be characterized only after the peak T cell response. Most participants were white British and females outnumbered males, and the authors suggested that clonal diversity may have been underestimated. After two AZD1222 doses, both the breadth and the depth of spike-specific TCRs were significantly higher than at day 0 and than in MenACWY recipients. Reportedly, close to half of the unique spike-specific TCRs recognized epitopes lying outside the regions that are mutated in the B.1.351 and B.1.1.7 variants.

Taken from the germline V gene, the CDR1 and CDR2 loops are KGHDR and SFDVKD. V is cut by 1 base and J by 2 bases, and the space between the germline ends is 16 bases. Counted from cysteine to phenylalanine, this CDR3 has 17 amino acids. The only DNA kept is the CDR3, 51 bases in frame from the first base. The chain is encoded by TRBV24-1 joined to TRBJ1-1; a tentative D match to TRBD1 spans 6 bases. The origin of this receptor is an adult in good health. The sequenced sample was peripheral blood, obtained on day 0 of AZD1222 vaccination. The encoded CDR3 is CATSDLGQSVLNTEAFF. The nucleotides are TGTGCCACCAGTGATTTAGGACAGTCGGTTCTTAACACTGAAGCTTTCTTT.